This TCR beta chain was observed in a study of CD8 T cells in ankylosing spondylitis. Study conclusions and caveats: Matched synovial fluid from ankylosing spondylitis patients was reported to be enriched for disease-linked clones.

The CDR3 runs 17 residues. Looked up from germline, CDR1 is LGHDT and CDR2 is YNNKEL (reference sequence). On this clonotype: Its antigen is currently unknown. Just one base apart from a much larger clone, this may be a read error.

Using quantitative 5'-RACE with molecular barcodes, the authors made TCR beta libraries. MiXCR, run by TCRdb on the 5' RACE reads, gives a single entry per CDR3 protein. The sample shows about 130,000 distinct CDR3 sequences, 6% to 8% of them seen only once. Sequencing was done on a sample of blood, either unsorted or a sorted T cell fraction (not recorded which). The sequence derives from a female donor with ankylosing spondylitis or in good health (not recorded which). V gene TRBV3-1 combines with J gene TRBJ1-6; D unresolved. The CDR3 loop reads CATSQTGRSAYNSPLHF. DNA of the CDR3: TGTGCCACCAGCCAAACCGGAAGGTCGGCCTATAATTCACCCCTCCACTTT.